The TCR delta chain described here comes from a study of fetal and pediatric gammadelta thymocytes (dated by TCRdb to 2022 to 2024). Some background on the complete study: The bulk gammadelta thymocyte repertoires combined previously published and newly generated, unpublished data and were used to strengthen a single-cell study of gammadelta thymocyte development. The bulk gammadelta thymocyte repertoire set covered 10 subjects in total, 3 fetal thymus donors and 7 pediatric thymus donors. Unpublished data were combined with previously published data (refs 27,28) to make up the bulk gammadelta thymocyte repertoires. Bulk TCR repertoire data were added to increase subject numbers and strengthen the CDR3 publicity analysis. The full study reports these points: Fetal gammadelta thymocyte repertoires were previously reported to be enriched for TRDV2, TRGV8 and TRGV9 usage, low N additions and public CDR3s compared with post-natal repertoires.

This clone was seen only a few times. Its specific antigen is unknown. Base qualities are missing; no much larger clone stands one base away. TCRdb lists the instrument as Illumina MiSeq. The published analysis was carried out like this. For the publicity analysis, the Vgamma9Vdelta2 and nonVgamma9Vdelta2 bulk CDR3 files from each subject were merged to form one combined repertoire per subject. CDR3 publicity was given a score from 0 to 19 by checking each amino acid sequence across 9 single-cell datasets and 9 to 10 bulk repertoires with base R and dplyr. TCRdb reran clone calling on the public reads with CATT; rows sharing one DNA sequence were then combined. These V and J calls originate from TCRdb's pipeline instead of the authors' own analysis. The sample contains about 700 delta-chain clones, about 20% of them found a single time. In total, the top ten clones hold around a fifth of the sample.

The germline V gene supplies CDR1 GEAIGNYY and CDR2 EKD. From the cysteine up to the phenylalanine, the CDR3 has a length of 19 residues. Only CDR3 DNA is held: 57 bases, read in frame from base 1. The V end gives up 0 bases and the J end 0 bases, leaving 5 bases in the junction not matched to a gene. Fetal thymuses were obtained in Singapore from elective pregnancy terminations carried out for socio-psychological reasons at roughly 14 to 22 weeks estimated gestational age. All fetuses were judged structurally normal by ultrasound before termination and by gross morphological examination afterwards. Thymocytes were stained with Zombie NIR viability dye and antibodies against CD3 (UCHT1), TCRgammadelta (11F2), TCRVgamma9 (IMMU360) and TCRVdelta2 (IMMU389). Bulk TRD and TRG CDR3 repertoires were generated separately from sorted Vgamma9Vdelta2 and nonVgamma9Vdelta2 gammadelta thymocytes of human fetal and pediatric thymuses. Thymic cell suspensions were made from fetal and post-natal thymuses as previously described. CD3+ gammadeltaTCR+ Vgamma9+ Vdelta2+ cells were sorted as Vgamma9Vdelta2 thymocytes. A FACS Aria III cell sorter (BD Biosciences) was used to carry out the cell sorting.

Here the chain combines TRDV2 and TRDJ3; 9 bases in the junction line up with TRDD3. The sequence was collected from a human fetus. Sequenced input: Vgamma9Vdelta2 gamma-delta T cells from the thymus. The sample's cell subset or site label, in plain terms: sorted CD3+gammadeltaTCR+Vgamma9+Vdelta2+ thymocytes. The nucleotide sequence is TGTGCCTGTGACACCGATACTGGGGGAAGCTCCTGGGACACCCGACAGATGTTTTTC. Its amino acids are CACDTDTGGSSWDTRQMFF.